This T cell receptor beta chain originates from a study of cytomegalovirus exposure and HLA in healthy donors. Study results and caveats: Later findings reportedly placed an Asian-associated ancestry cluster below the roughly 660-donor mean for N-insertions.

A word on this clone: Its antigen is not identified.

The CDR3 contains 13 residues. Trimming cost V 0 bases and J 5 bases, with 7 bases left between them. Looked up from germline, CDR1 is MNHEY and CDR2 is SVGAGI. The PCR made use of 60 Vbeta and 13 Jbeta primers. Authors' methods: The authors later counted roughly 87 million unique TCR beta chains, approximately 10 million of them shared. The protocol was immunoSEQ multiplex PCR, while the TCRdb copy is restricted to in-frame clones and leaves out a portion. Clonal size and the V and J genes are those of that table, whereas D and trimming came from the DNA. The sample carries about 140,000 clones, about 80% recorded once.

The chain couples TRBV6-5 to TRBJ1-2; D gene uncertain. Specimen: PBMCs. This TCR came from a man aged 40-50 years in good health and CMV-seronegative. CDR3 sequence: CASSYSLRYGYTF. CDR3 DNA: TGTGCCAGCAGTTACTCACTGCGTTATGGCTACACCTTC.